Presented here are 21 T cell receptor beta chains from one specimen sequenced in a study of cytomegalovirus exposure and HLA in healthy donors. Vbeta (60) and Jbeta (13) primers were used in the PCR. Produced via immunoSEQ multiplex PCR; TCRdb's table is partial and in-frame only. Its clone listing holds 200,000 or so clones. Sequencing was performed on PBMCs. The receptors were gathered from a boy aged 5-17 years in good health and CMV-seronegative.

The DNA of the CDR3 is TGTGCCAGTAGACGCGTGACAGGCGAGCAGTACTTC. Its translation: CASRRVTGEQYF. V is TRBV19 and J is TRBJ2-7; weak D call: TRBD1 (6 bases). The V end was cut by 6 bases, the J end by 6 bases, with 12 bases between. This CDR3 is built from 12 residues. The germline V gene encodes CDR1 LNHDA and CDR2 SQIVND (reference sequence).

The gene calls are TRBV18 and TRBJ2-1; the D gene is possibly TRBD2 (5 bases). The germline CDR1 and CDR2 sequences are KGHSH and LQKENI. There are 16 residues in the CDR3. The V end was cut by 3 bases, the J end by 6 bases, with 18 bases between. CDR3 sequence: CASSPRAVGSGNEQFF. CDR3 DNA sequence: TGTGCCAGCTCACCGCGGGCAGTTGGTTCCGGCAATGAGCAGTTCTTC.

The CDR3 DNA reads TGTGCCAGCAGCGTCGAGGTCATGAACACTGAAGCTTTCTTT. Its protein product is CASSVEVMNTEAFF. The V and J genes are TRBV9 and TRBJ1-1; D remains ambiguous. The germline V and J ends were trimmed by 2 bases and 0 bases, with 8 bases remaining between them. CDR1 SGDLS and CDR2 YYNGEE come from the germline V gene. The CDR3 totals 14 residues.

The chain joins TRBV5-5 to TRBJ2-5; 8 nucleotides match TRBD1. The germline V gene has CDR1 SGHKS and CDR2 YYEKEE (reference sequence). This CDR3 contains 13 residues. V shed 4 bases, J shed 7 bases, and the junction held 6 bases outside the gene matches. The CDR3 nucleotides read TGTGCCAGCAGCCCAGGGGGGACAGGGACCCAGTACTTC. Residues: CASSPGGTGTQYF.

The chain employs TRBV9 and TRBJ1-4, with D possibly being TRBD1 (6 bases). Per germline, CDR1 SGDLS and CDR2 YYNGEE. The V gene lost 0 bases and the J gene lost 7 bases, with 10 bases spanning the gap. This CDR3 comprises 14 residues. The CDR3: CASSVGGGGEKLFF. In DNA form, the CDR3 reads TGTGCCAGCAGCGTAGGCGGGGGCGGTGAAAAACTGTTTTTT. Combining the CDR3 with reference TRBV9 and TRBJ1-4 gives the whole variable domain DSGVTQTPKHLITATGQRVTLRCSPRSGDLSVYWYQQSLDQGLQFLIQYYNGEERAKGNILERFSAQQFPDLHSELNLSSLELGDSALYFCASSVGGGGEKLFFGSGTQLSVL.

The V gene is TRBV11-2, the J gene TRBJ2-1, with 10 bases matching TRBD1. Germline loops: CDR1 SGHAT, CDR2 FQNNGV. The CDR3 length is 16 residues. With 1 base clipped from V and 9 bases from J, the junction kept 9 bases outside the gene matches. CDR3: CASSLARQGARGEQFF. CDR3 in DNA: TGTGCCAGCAGCTTAGCCCGACAGGGGGCAAGAGGTGAGCAGTTCTTC.

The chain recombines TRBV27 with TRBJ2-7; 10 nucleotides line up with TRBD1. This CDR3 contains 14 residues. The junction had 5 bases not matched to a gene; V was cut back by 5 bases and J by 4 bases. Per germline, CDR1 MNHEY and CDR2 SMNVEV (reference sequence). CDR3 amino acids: CASSGGQGPYEQYF. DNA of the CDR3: TGTGCCAGCAGTGGGGGACAGGGGCCGTACGAGCAGTACTTC.

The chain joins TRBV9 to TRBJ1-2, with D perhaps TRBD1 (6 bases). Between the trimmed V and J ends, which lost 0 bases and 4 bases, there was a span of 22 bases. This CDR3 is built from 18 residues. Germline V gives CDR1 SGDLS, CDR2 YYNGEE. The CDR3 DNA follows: TGTGCCAGCAGCGTAGTCTCGGGACACCCCAACGGTGGCTATGGCTACACCTTC. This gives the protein CASSVVSGHPNGGYGYTF.

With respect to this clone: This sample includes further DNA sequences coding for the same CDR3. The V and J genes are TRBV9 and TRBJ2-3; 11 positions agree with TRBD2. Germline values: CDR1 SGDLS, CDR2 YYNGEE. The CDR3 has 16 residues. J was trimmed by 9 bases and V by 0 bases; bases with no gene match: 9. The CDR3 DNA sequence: TGTGCCAGCAGCGTAGTTGTGGGGGCTAGCGGGGGGACGCAGTATTTT. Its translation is CASSVVVGASGGTQYF.

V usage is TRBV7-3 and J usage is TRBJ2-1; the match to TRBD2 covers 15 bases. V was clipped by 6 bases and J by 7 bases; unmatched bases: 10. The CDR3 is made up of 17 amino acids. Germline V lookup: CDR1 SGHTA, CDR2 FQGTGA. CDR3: CASRLPAGTSGGNEQFF. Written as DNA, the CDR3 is TGTGCCAGCAGATTACCCGCCGGGACTAGCGGGGGGAATGAGCAGTTCTTC.

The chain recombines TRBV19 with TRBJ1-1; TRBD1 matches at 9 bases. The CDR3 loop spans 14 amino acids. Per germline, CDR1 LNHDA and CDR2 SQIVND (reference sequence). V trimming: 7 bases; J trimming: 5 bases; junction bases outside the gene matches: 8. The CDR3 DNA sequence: TGTGCCAGTACCACCGGGACAGGGAGGACTGAAGCTTTCTTT. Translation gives CASTTGTGRTEAFF.

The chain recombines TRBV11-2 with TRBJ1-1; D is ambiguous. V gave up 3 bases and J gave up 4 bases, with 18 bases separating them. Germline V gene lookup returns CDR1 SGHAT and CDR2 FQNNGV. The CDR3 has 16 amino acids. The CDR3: CASSFGGGGLGTEAFF. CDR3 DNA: TGTGCCAGCAGCTTTGGTGGCGGCGGTTTAGGCACTGAAGCTTTCTTT.

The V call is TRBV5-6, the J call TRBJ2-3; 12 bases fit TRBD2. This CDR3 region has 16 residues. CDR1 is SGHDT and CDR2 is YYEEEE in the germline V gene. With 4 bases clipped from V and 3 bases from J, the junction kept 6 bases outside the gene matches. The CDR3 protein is CASSTSGGLRTDTQYF. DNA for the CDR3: TGTGCCAGCAGCACTAGCGGGGGGCTGAGAACAGATACGCAGTATTTT.

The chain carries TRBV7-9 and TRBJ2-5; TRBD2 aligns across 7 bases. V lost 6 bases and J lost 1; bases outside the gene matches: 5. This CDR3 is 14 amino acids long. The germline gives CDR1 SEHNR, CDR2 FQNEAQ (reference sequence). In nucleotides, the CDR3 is TGTGCCAGCAGGGAGGGCGGGGGCCAAGAGACCCAGTACTTC. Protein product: CASREGGGQETQYF.

In DNA form, the CDR3 reads TGTGCCAGCTCACAGACAGGGTCCCTCTCTGGGGCCAACGTCCTGACTTTC. This translates into CASSQTGSLSGANVLTF. The chain has TRBV18 and TRBJ2-6; TRBD1 agrees at 7 bases. Germline V gives CDR1 KGHSH, CDR2 LQKENI. V shed 4 bases, J shed 0 bases, and the junction held 6 bases outside the gene matches. This CDR3 spans 17 amino acids.

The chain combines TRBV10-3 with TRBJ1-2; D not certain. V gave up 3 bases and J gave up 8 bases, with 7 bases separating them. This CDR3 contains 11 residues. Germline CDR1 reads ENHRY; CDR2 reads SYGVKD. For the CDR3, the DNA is TGTGCCATCAGTGATATCGTGGGCTACACCTTC. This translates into CAISDIVGYTF.

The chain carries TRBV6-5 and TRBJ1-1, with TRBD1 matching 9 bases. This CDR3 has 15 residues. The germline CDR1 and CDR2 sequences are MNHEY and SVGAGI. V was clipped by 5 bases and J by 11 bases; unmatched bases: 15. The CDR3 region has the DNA TGTGCCAGCAGTACATGGACAGGGGTTGGTTTCCAGGCTTTCTTT. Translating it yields CASSTWTGVGFQAFF.

The CDR3 nucleotides read TGTGCCAGCAGCTTAGGCTTAGCGGGGGGGCGGACAGATACGCAGTATTTT. Encoded protein: CASSLGLAGGRTDTQYF. The rearrangement joins TRBV7-6 to TRBJ2-3; TRBD2 agrees at 11 bases. Germline V gene sequence: CDR1 SGHVS, CDR2 FNYEAQ. The CDR3 has 17 amino acids. With 1 base clipped from V and 3 bases from J, the junction kept 6 bases outside the gene matches. Drawing the rest from reference TRBV7-6 and TRBJ2-3, the complete variable domain is GAGVSQSPRYKVTKRGQDVALRCDPISGHVSLYWYRQALGQGPEFLTYFNYEAQQDKSGLPNDRFSAERPEGSISTLTIQRTEQRDSAMYRCASSLGLAGGRTDTQYFGPGTRLTVL.

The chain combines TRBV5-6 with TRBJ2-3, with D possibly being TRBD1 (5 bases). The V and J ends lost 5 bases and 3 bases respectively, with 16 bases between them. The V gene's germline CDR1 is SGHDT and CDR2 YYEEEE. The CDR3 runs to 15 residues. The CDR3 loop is CASRIRQFSTDTQYF. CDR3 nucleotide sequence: TGTGCCAGCAGGATAAGACAGTTTTCAACAGATACGCAGTATTTT.

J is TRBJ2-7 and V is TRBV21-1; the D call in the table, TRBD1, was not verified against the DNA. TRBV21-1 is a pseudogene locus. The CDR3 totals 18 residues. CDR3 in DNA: TGTGCCAGCAGCAAATGGCCCCCGAGGACAGGGCACCCCTACGAGCAGTACTTC. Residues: CASSKWPPRTGHPYEQYF.

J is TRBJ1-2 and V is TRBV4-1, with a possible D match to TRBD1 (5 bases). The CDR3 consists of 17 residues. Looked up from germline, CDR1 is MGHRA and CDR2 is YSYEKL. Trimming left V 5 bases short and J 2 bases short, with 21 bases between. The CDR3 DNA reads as TGCGCCAGCAGCTTTGATCTTATGACAGCGACGAACTATGGCTACACCTTC. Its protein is CASSFDLMTATNYGYTF.